Listed below are T cell receptor beta chains from one sample, sequenced in a study of cytomegalovirus exposure and HLA in healthy donors. Clones were read by immunoSEQ multiplex PCR, and TCRdb kept only the in-frame ones, dropping some. The sample records about 270,000 clones, roughly 70% being singletons. Sequencing was done on a sample of PBMCs. Source of these receptors: a female donor in good health and CMV-seronegative. Both conserved end residues are part of each CDR3. The D gene is left open where the match is weak. Rows give clone size only sometimes, using once, few, many, or a class for an expanded clone.

V gene	J gene	clone size	D gene	CDR3 protein	CDR3 DNA
TRBV6-4	TRBJ2-7	-	TRBD2	CASSEGSLAGVGEQYF	TGTGCCAGCAGTGAGGGGTCACTAGCGGGAGTAGGCGAGCAGTACTTC
TRBV18	TRBJ1-3	-	TRBD1	CASSSSGGSGNTIYF	TGTGCCAGCTCATCCTCAGGGGGCTCCGGAAACACCATATATTTT
TRBV10-3	TRBJ2-1	-	TRBD2	CAITPSSGRAEGEQFF	TGTGCCATCACTCCTTCGAGCGGGAGGGCCGAGGGTGAGCAGTTCTTC
TRBV5-4	TRBJ1-1	-	-	CASSVQGYTEAFF	TGTGCCAGCAGCGTACAGGGATACACTGAAGCTTTCTTT
TRBV19	TRBJ1-2	-	-	CASSLTQDYGYTF	TGTGCCAGTAGTTTAACACAGGACTATGGCTACACCTTC
TRBV27	TRBJ2-1	-	-	CASSTGGPSYNEQFF	TGTGCCAGCAGTACTGGCGGGCCCTCCTACAATGAGCAGTTCTTC
TRBV2	TRBJ2-5	-	-	CASQRQETQYF	TGTGCCAGCCAGCGGCAAGAGACCCAGTACTTC
TRBV9	TRBJ2-2	once	TRBD2	CASKLAGTGELFF	TGTGCCAGTAAACTAGCGGGAACCGGGGAGCTGTTTTTT
TRBV19	TRBJ1-2	-	-	CASSIRARAWGGDGYTF	TGTGCCAGTAGTATCAGAGCGCGCGCTTGGGGGGGTGATGGCTACACCTTC
TRBV6-5	TRBJ2-7	-	-	CASSYSPLSYEQYF	TGTGCCAGCAGTTATAGTCCACTCTCCTACGAGCAGTACTTC
TRBV21-1	TRBJ1-5	-	-	CASSKAKGISNQPQHF	TGTGCCAGCAGCAAAGCCAAGGGGATTAGCAATCAGCCCCAGCATTTT
TRBV13	TRBJ1-1	-	TRBD1	CASSHRGTAEAFF	TGTGCCAGCAGCCACCGAGGGACAGCTGAAGCTTTCTTT
TRBV4-1	TRBJ2-7	few	-	CASSQDQEGFPYEQYF	TGCGCCAGCAGCCAAGATCAGGAGGGCTTCCCCTACGAGCAGTACTTC
TRBV6-4	TRBJ2-3	few	-	CASNNRVLSTDTQYF	TGTGCCAGCAACAACAGGGTTTTAAGCACAGATACGCAGTATTTT
TRBV13	TRBJ2-7	-	TRBD1	CASSLSTGGNEQYF	TGTGCCAGCAGCTTATCGACAGGGGGGAACGAGCAGTACTTC
TRBV19	TRBJ2-7	-	TRBD1	CASTAGGYEQYF	TGTGCCAGTACGGCAGGGGGCTACGAGCAGTACTTC
TRBV9	TRBJ1-1	-	-	CASSARRQANTEAFF	TGTGCCAGCAGCGCCCGTCGACAGGCGAACACTGAAGCTTTCTTT
TRBV27	TRBJ1-5	-	-	CASRGAGGGNQPQHF	TGTGCCAGCAGAGGAGCTGGTGGTGGCAATCAGCCCCAGCATTTT
TRBV10-3	TRBJ2-7	-	TRBD1	CAIRHTGTGNSYEQYF	TGTGCCATCAGACATACCGGGACAGGGAACTCCTACGAGCAGTACTTC
TRBV5-1	TRBJ1-4	-	-	CASSSQGKANEKLFF	TGCGCCAGCAGCTCACAGGGTAAAGCTAATGAAAAACTGTTTTTT
TRBV11-3	TRBJ2-4	-	-	CASSTGGIRNIQYF	TGTGCCAGCAGTACCGGGGGTATAAGAAACATTCAGTACTTC
TRBV28	TRBJ2-7	-	-	CASRIFGAYEQYF	TGTGCCAGCCGTATTTTTGGAGCCTACGAGCAGTACTTC
TRBV7-9	TRBJ1-4	-	TRBD1	CASSEGQLNEKLFF	TGTGCCAGCAGCGAGGGACAGCTTAATGAAAAACTGTTTTTT
TRBV2	TRBJ1-5	-	-	CASSDTAQDSLYQPQHF	TGTGCCAGCAGTGATACGGCACAGGATTCCCTTTATCAGCCCCAGCATTTT
TRBV4-2	TRBJ1-2	-	-	CASSPRTLSDGYTF	TGTGCCAGCAGCCCCAGGACACTGTCTGATGGCTACACCTTC
TRBV4-1	TRBJ1-5	-	-	CASSQAPSQPQHF	TGCGCCAGCAGCCAAGCCCCGAGTCAGCCCCAGCATTTT
TRBV28	TRBJ1-4	-	-	CASSFFRSHEKLFF	TGTGCCAGCAGTTTTTTCCGGTCGCATGAAAAACTGTTTTTT
TRBV29-1	TRBJ2-7	-	TRBD1	CSVARDSPEQYF	TGCAGCGTCGCCCGGGACAGTCCCGAGCAGTACTTC
TRBV6-1	TRBJ1-5	-	-	CASSEIPGQPFGNQPQHF	TGTGCCAGCAGCGAAATTCCGGGACAACCCTTCGGGAATCAGCCCCAGCATTTT
TRBV12-5	TRBJ2-2	-	TRBD2	CASGPPPRTGLAGGIGELFF	TGTGCTAGTGGTCCCCCGCCGAGGACAGGACTAGCGGGAGGGATCGGGGAGCTGTTTTTT
TRBV7-8	TRBJ2-5	-	TRBD2	CASTRGAGEETQYF	TGTGCCAGCACTCGGGGTGCGGGGGAAGAGACCCAGTACTTC
TRBV6-1	TRBJ1-5	-	-	CASLSTGGDQPQHF	TGTGCCAGCCTATCTACAGGAGGGGATCAGCCCCAGCATTTT
TRBV9	TRBJ2-2	once	-	CASSDRNTGELFF	TGTGCCAGCAGCGACAGAAACACCGGGGAGCTGTTTTTT
TRBV15	TRBJ1-2	few	TRBD1	CATSRGQGVGYGYTF	TGTGCCACCAGCAGAGGACAGGGTGTAGGCTATGGCTACACCTTC
TRBV6-5	TRBJ2-1	-	TRBD2	CASSPMAGGNEQFF	TGTGCCAGCAGCCCCATGGCGGGAGGGAATGAGCAGTTCTTC
TRBV29-1	TRBJ2-1	-	-	CSVSLDSKTNEQFF	TGCAGCGTTTCGCTGGACTCAAAGACCAATGAGCAGTTCTTC
TRBV6-5	TRBJ2-1	-	-	CASSYSWETRRFF	TGTGCCAGCAGTTACTCTTGGGAGACTAGGAGGTTCTTC
TRBV7-8	TRBJ1-1	once	-	CASSLTGKTEAFF	TGTGCCAGCAGCTTAACAGGGAAGACTGAAGCTTTCTTT
TRBV28	TRBJ2-1	-	TRBD2	CASRRGLAGPNNEQFF	TGTGCCAGCAGACGTGGACTAGCGGGGCCAAACAATGAGCAGTTCTTC
TRBV10-3	TRBJ1-5	-	-	CAISDSGGNQPQHF	TGTGCCATCAGTGATTCGGGAGGAAATCAGCCCCAGCATTTT
TRBV7-9	TRBJ2-7	-	-	CSSSLALSVGRYF	TGTTCCAGCAGCTTAGCTCTGTCGGTTGGGCGGTACTTC
TRBV2	TRBJ2-7	-	TRBD1	CASTRPGQGIYEQYF	TGTGCCAGCACCCGACCGGGACAGGGGATCTACGAGCAGTACTTC
TRBV5-1	TRBJ1-4	-	-	CASRIQGGEKLFF	TGCGCCAGCAGGATTCAGGGAGGTGAAAAACTGTTTTTT
TRBV25-1	TRBJ1-2	-	-	CASSEDIAYGYTF	TGTGCCAGCAGTGAGGACATAGCTTATGGCTACACCTTC
TRBV5-1	TRBJ2-7	-	TRBD1	CASSSVGGLGSYEQYF	TGCGCCAGCAGCTCGGTAGGGGGCCTGGGCTCCTACGAGCAGTACTTC
TRBV28	TRBJ2-7	-	-	CASSLAGSSYEQYF	TGTGCCAGCAGTTTGGCGGGGAGCTCCTACGAGCAGTACTTC
TRBV5-1	TRBJ1-5	-	-	CATFRGNQPQHF	TGCGCCACCTTCCGAGGGAATCAGCCCCAGCATTTT
TRBV28	TRBJ1-1	few	-	CASSKGGGREAFF	TGTGCCAGCAGCAAAGGGGGGGGCCGAGAAGCTTTCTTT
TRBV28	TRBJ1-4	-	TRBD1	CASSGGTGVEKLFF	TGTGCCAGCAGTGGGGGGACAGGGGTTGAAAAACTGTTTTTT
TRBV14	TRBJ2-1	-	TRBD2	CASSQGTASGYNEQFF	TGTGCCAGCAGCCAAGGTACGGCTAGCGGCTACAATGAGCAGTTCTTC
TRBV27	TRBJ2-7	-	-	CAGSSLRVREQYF	TGTGCCGGCAGTTCCTTGCGGGTTCGCGAGCAGTACTTC
TRBV5-1	TRBJ2-3	few	TRBD2	CASSLEAGATDTQYF	TGCGCCAGCAGCTTGGAGGCGGGAGCCACAGATACGCAGTATTTT
TRBV5-4	TRBJ2-1	-	TRBD1	CASSLRGGRIEQFF	TGTGCCAGCAGCTTGAGAGGGGGCCGGATTGAGCAGTTCTTC
TRBV19	TRBJ2-7	-	TRBD1	CASSNRGRHDEQYF	TGTGCCAGTAGTAACAGGGGACGACACGACGAGCAGTACTTC
TRBV21-1	TRBJ2-7	few	-	CASSKGDRENYEQYF	TGTGCCAGCAGCAAAGGGGACAGGGAGAACTACGAGCAGTACTTC
TRBV25-1	TRBJ2-1	-	TRBD2	CASSDPKRGNNEQFF	TGTGCCAGCAGTGACCCCAAGCGGGGAAACAATGAGCAGTTCTTC
TRBV7-2	TRBJ2-1	-	TRBD2	CASSLGGGSHNEQFF	TGTGCCAGCAGCTTAGGGGGAGGGTCCCACAATGAGCAGTTCTTC
TRBV19	TRBJ2-7	-	-	CASTGTGYEQYF	TGTGCCAGCACCGGTACGGGTTACGAGCAGTACTTC
TRBV5-1	TRBJ2-4	-	-	CASSLAAASEKNIQYF	TGCGCCAGCAGCTTGGCGGCGGCTAGCGAAAAAAACATTCAGTACTTC
TRBV19	TRBJ2-2	-	TRBD1	CASSSRQGDTGELFF	TGTGCCAGTAGCTCGAGACAGGGCGACACCGGGGAGCTGTTTTTT